This T cell receptor beta chain was sequenced in a study of immune heterogeneity within non-small cell lung tumors. Study-wide findings and caveats: Identical dominant CDR3 beta clonotypes showed recurrence across tumor sites within a patient, and site-unique high-frequency clones were also present. Between individual patients, the high-frequency T-cell receptor beta clonotypes largely differed. Local T-cell clonality tracked local tumor mutational burden; the correlation was moderate but significant (R roughly 0.33).

Template input was genomic DNA from bulk tumor (600 ng per sample). Several biopsies were spaced far apart within each primary tumor and obtained as surgery took place. The patients were newly diagnosed with non-small cell lung cancer, had not been treated, and had curative surgery. Donors comprised newly diagnosed non-small cell lung cancer patients undergoing surgery with curative intent. The TCR beta CDR3 region was amplified by multiplex PCR employing 32 V and 13 J primers. One entry per CDR3 protein, called by TCRdb with MiXCR from the multiplex PCR reads. The repertoire holds about 1,900 distinct CDR3 sequences, with around a fifth as singletons. This clonotype was recorded a few times. The antigen is not known. The trim removed 5 bases at V and 5 bases at J, leaving 2 bases unmatched. There are 14 residues in the CDR3. Germline assignment: CDR1 MRHNA and CDR2 SNTAGT.

The rearrangement uses TRBV6-4 and TRBJ2-1; 11 positions agree with TRBD2. Material: lung tumor tissue. The source is a woman between 50 and 59 years old with non-small cell lung cancer. The chain's CDR3 is CASSLAGGNNEQFF. In DNA form, the CDR3 reads TGTGCCAGCAGTTTAGCGGGAGGGAACAATGAGCAGTTCTTC.